The 17 T cell receptor beta chains below all came from one sample that was sequenced in a study of blood T cell repertoires in COVID-19. Generated by immunoSEQ multiplex PCR, the TCRdb table keeps only in-frame clones and is missing some. The sample records 330,000 or so clones, roughly nine tenths being singletons. Specimen: PBMCs or T cells enriched from blood (not recorded which). The receptors come from a woman in her 30s who had recovered from COVID-19.

The chain couples TRBV10-3 to TRBJ1-2; TRBD1 agrees at 7 bases. V shed 11 bases and J 8 bases; nucleotides not matched to a gene: 11. Germline assignment: CDR1 ENHRY and CDR2 SYGVKD. There are 12 residues in the CDR3. In DNA, the CDR3 is TGTGCCTTCCAGGGGGGTGTGAGCGGCTACACCTTC. This sequence encodes CAFQGGVSGYTF.

CDR3 amino acids: CASSQAGGINEKLFF. CDR3 coding DNA: TGCGCCAGCAGCCAAGCGGGCGGGATCAATGAAAAACTGTTTTTT. The V gene is TRBV4-3, the J gene TRBJ1-4; D uncertain. Germline V gene lookup returns CDR1 LGHNA and CDR2 YSLEER. This CDR3 has 15 amino acids. The ends were cut back, 1 base at V and 5 bases at J, with 11 bases in the middle.

V and J are TRBV5-4 and TRBJ2-1; TRBD2 is a possible D gene (5 bases). V lost 0 bases to trimming and J lost 0 bases, with 10 bases between them. This CDR3 has 16 amino acids. Looked up from germline, CDR1 is SGHNT and CDR2 is YYREEE (reference sequence). CDR3 DNA sequence: TGTGCCAGCAGCTTGGAGCGGCGGAGCTCCTACAATGAGCAGTTCTTC. This sequence encodes CASSLERRSSYNEQFF.

V is TRBV2 and J is TRBJ2-5, with TRBD1 matching over 9 bases. V lost 8 bases, J lost 1 base, and 5 bases stayed unmatched. Germline CDR1 and CDR2: SNHLY and FYNNEI. The CDR3 is 14 amino acids. The CDR3 DNA reads as TGTGCCAGCGCGTTGGACAGGGGCCAAGAGACCCAGTACTTC. This translates into CASALDRGQETQYF.

This clone came up once. The gene calls are TRBV6-5 and TRBJ2-2, with 14 bases identical to TRBD2. The CDR3 has 15 residues. Germline V lookup: CDR1 MNHEY, CDR2 SVGAGI. Trimming took 7 bases from V and 3 from J; bases not matched to a gene: 1. The DNA of the CDR3 is TGTGCCAGCATGGGACTAGCGGGAGACACCGGGGAGCTGTTTTTT. Translating it yields CASMGLAGDTGELFF.

The chain has TRBV28 and TRBJ1-1; no reliable D call. V was clipped by 5 bases and J by 5 bases, with 9 bases between them. Per the germline V gene, CDR1 is MDHEN and CDR2 is SYDVKM. The CDR3 contains 12 residues. The CDR3 here is CASSLRWTEAFF. The CDR3 bases are TGTGCCAGCAGTCTCCGGTGGACTGAAGCTTTCTTT.

V usage is TRBV7-2 and J usage is TRBJ1-2, with D uncertain. Trimming removed 3 bases at V and 3 bases at J, with 14 bases between. This CDR3 contains 15 residues. The germline CDR1 and CDR2 sequences are SGHTA and FQGNSA. The CDR3, as DNA: TGTGCCAGCAGCTTGGCGCCTTTAGCTGACTATGGCTACACCTTC. It is translated as CASSLAPLADYGYTF.

This chain links TRBV4-1 with TRBJ2-3; D call uncertain. Germline V lookup: CDR1 MGHRA, CDR2 YSYEKL. V was pared by 1 base and J by 4 bases, with 12 bases between. The CDR3 sequence is 15 residues long. This CDR3 reads CASSQALPFPDTQYF. DNA for the CDR3: TGCGCCAGCAGCCAAGCTCTTCCCTTCCCAGATACGCAGTATTTT.

The chain joins TRBV13 to TRBJ2-5; D perhaps matches TRBD2 (5 bases). This CDR3 has 14 residues. V was cut by 3 bases and J by 6 bases, with 14 bases left in between. Germline V CDR1 and CDR2: PRHDT, FYEKMQ (reference sequence). The CDR3 region has the DNA TGTGCCAGCAGCTTTGCAACCGGCGGGCAGACCCAGTACTTC. It specifies CASSFATGGQTQYF.

The chain is built from TRBV5-6 and TRBJ1-5, with a possible D match to TRBD1 (5 bases). Germline V gene lookup returns CDR1 SGHDT and CDR2 YYEEEE. CDR3 length equals 14 residues. The ends were cut back, 0 bases at V and 5 bases at J, with 9 bases in the middle. CDR3 residues: CASSLGPGDQPQHF. Written as DNA, the CDR3 is TGTGCCAGCAGCTTGGGTCCGGGGGATCAGCCCCAGCATTTT.

V usage is TRBV4-2 and J usage is TRBJ1-3; D possibly corresponds to TRBD1 (6 bases). In germline, CDR1 is LGHNA, CDR2 YNFKEQ. This CDR3 has 16 residues. V was clipped by 1 base and J by 3 bases, with 13 bases between them. In DNA, the CDR3 is TGTGCCAGCAGCCAAGGTCAGGGGTTCGGTGGAAACACCATATATTTT. It yields the protein CASSQGQGFGGNTIYF.

V is TRBV7-9 and J is TRBJ2-1, with unresolved D. The ends were cut back, 3 bases at V and 6 bases at J, with 6 bases in the middle. Germline V CDR1 and CDR2: SEHNR, FQNEAQ (reference sequence). The CDR3 has 12 amino acids. CDR3 bases: TGTGCCAGCAGCTTCTGGGCCAATGAGCAGTTCTTC. Protein: CASSFWANEQFF.

V is TRBV6-5 and J is TRBJ2-7; D is possibly TRBD2 (7 bases). The CDR3 is 12 amino acids. Trimming took 9 bases from V and 2 from J, leaving 11 bases between them. The germline V gene encodes CDR1 MNHEY and CDR2 SVGAGI. The CDR3 DNA is TGTGCCAGTTCGGGGGGCCCCTACGAGCAGTACTTC. It translates to CASSGGPYEQYF.

The rearrangement uses TRBV6-5 and TRBJ1-5; D is unresolved. This CDR3 has 14 amino acids. Germline CDR1 is MNHEY and CDR2 is SVGAGI. The V end lost 5 bases, the J end lost 0 bases, and 8 bases lay between the germline ends. The CDR3 region is CASSPRDSNQPQHF. The CDR3 DNA reads as TGTGCCAGCAGTCCCCGGGATAGCAATCAGCCCCAGCATTTT.

This rearrangement joins TRBV10-3 to TRBJ1-2; possibly TRBD1 for D (6 bases). CDR1 ENHRY and CDR2 SYGVKD come from the germline V gene. Trimming took off 7 bases at V and 4 bases at J, with 13 bases between the two ends. This CDR3 is built from 13 residues. CDR3 sequence (DNA): TGTGCCATCACCGAGGGGGGGACCTATGGCTACACCTTC. Its protein product is CAITEGGTYGYTF.

This rearrangement joins TRBV4-2 to TRBJ2-6; D is possibly TRBD1 (6 bases). Looked up from germline, CDR1 is LGHNA and CDR2 is YNFKEQ. The V gene lost 4 bases and the J gene lost 1 base, with 11 bases spanning the gap. The CDR3 has 16 residues. This CDR3 reads CASSPLQGSGANVLTF. CDR3 in DNA: TGTGCCAGCAGCCCCCTACAGGGTTCTGGGGCCAACGTCCTGACTTTC.

This chain links TRBV28 with TRBJ1-5; no definite D call. Per the germline V gene, CDR1 is MDHEN and CDR2 is SYDVKM. Between the trimmed V and J ends, which lost 8 bases and 4 bases, there was a span of 18 bases. CDR3 length equals 15 residues. The CDR3 reads CASLLYGDWNQPQHF. CDR3 nucleotides: TGTGCCAGCCTTCTCTACGGGGATTGGAATCAGCCCCAGCATTTT.